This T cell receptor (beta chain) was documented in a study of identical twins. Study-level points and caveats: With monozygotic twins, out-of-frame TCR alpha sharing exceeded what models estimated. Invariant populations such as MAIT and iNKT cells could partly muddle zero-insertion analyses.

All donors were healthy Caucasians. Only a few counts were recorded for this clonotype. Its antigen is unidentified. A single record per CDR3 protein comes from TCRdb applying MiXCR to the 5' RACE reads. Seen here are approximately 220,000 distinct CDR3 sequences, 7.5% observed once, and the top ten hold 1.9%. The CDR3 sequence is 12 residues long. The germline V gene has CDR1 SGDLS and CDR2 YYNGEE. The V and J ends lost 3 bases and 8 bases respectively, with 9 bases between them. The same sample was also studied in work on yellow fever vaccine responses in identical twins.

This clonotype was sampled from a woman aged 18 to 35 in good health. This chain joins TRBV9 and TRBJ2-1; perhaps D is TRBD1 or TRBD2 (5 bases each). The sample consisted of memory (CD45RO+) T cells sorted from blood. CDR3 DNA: TGTGCCAGCAGCGCCATGGGGGATGAGCAGTTCTTC. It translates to CASSAMGDEQFF.